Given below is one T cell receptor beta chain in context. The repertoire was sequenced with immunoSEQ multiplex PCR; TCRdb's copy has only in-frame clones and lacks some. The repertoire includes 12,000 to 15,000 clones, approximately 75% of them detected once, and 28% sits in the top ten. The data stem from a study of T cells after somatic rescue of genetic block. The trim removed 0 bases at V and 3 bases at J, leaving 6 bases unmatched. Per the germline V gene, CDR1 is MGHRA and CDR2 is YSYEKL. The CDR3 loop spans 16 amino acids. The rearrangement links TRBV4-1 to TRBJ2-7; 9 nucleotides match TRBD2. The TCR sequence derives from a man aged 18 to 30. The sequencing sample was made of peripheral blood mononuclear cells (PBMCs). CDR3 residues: CASSQEAGTSFYEQYF. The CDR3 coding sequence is TGCGCCAGCAGCCAAGAGGCCGGGACTAGCTTCTACGAGCAGTACTTC.